This entry describes one T cell receptor beta chain. It lacks a known antigen. Nothing much larger sits one base from this clone, and base qualities are not available. Synthetic TCR analog templates were spiked into each PCR so that absolute template abundance could be estimated from read counts. Using the immunoSEQ assay, TCRbeta CDR3 regions were amplified from genomic DNA with bias-controlled V and J gene primers. Sequencing of rearranged TCRbeta segments was done at approximately 20X coverage. From the authors' description of their analysis: Sequencing errors were corrected by clustering, and CDR3s were annotated against IMGT so that V, D and J genes could be assigned. Downstream analyses used only productive TCRbeta rearrangements and left out out-of-frame or stop-codon sequences. Clonality was calculated as one minus the Shannon entropy normalized by the log of the number of unique productive sequences. Fisher's exact test with Benjamini-Hochberg correction, at a threshold of adjusted p below 0.01, was used to find clones that differed between time points or between blood and tumor. TCRdb mirrors the immuneACCESS table, restricted to in-frame sequences. Some clones are absent from its copies; in checked studies, under half trace to an unresolved V gene, and the reason for the others is unknown. Clone size and V and J calls were adopted from that table, with D and trimming inferred from the DNA. The sample data list fewer than 95,000 clones, and roughly 89% of these were observed just once. Of the sample, about 2.1% falls within the top ten clones.

This sample stems from a study of PD-L1 blockade in urothelial cancer (dated 2017 in TCRdb). Regarding the study in general: Therapy was started in the mid-2010s for all patients, and atezolizumab 1,200 mg was administered intravenously every 3 weeks. Pretreatment tumor samples, along with matched peripheral blood serially collected before and after atezolizumab treatment, were subjected to TCR sequencing. Durable clinical benefit was achieved by nine patients and was not achieved by 20 patients. Somatic, immune and clinical correlates of response to PD-L1 blockade with atezolizumab in urothelial cancer were the focus of an exploratory multi-omic analysis. Durable clinical benefit meant progression-free survival longer than 6 months, and TCR features were also tested against progression-free and overall survival. About 90% of the roughly 30 patients were males with bladder-origin urothelial cancer, and 18 of 29 reported a prior smoking history. Blood samples were analyzed at two time points: 3 weeks after treatment start (second dose) and 6 weeks after treatment start. Patients had an ECOG performance status of 0 or 1 and had received between 0 and 3 prior chemotherapy regimens. Around 29 patients had pretreatment blood TCR-seq, some 24 had at least one posttreatment blood collection, and some 24 had tumor TCR-seq. Blood samples yielded a median of roughly 140,000 T cells and roughly 83,000 unique TCRs, with median clonality around 0.083. Whole exome sequencing and RNA sequencing of pretreatment tumors were performed alongside TCR sequencing in the same patients. The paper as a whole reports these results and caveats: Improved progression-free and overall survival was found to be associated with pretreatment peripheral blood TCR clonality below the median. At 3 weeks after the start of treatment, tumor-associated TCR clones in peripheral blood had expanded more in patients with durable benefit (n of about 20, p = 0.022). Because the sample size was small (n = 29) and many of the analyses were exploratory, the results are meant to be hypothesis-generating.

Taken from cysteine to phenylalanine, the CDR3 has 13 residues. The sequence is cut down to CDR3 DNA, 39 bases in frame from base 1. According to the germline V gene (reference sequence), CDR1 reads GTSNPN and CDR2 reads SVGIG. The V and J ends are trimmed by 3 bases and 1 base, leaving 9 bases between them. Explained via the paper, the time point label denotes: pretreatment peripheral blood. The cohort included under 35 patients with locally advanced or metastatic urothelial carcinoma who were treated at Memorial Sloan Kettering on a trial protocol. Peripheral blood mononuclear cells were collected pretreatment and during treatment, with between 1 and 8 total time points per patient. The Qiagen DNeasy Blood extraction kit was used to purify genomic DNA from total PBMCs and tumor samples. PBMCs were collected pretreatment and during treatment, and were isolated and stored as previously described.

The clonotype comes from a man in his fifties or sixties with urothelial cancer. Specimen: PBMCs, collected around atezolizumab (anti-PD-L1) treatment. The rearranged segments are TRBV30 and TRBJ1-2, with the D gene uncertain. For the CDR3, the sequence is CAWSPRFNYGYTF. Here is the DNA: TGTGCCTGGAGCCCCAGGTTTAACTATGGCTACACCTTC.